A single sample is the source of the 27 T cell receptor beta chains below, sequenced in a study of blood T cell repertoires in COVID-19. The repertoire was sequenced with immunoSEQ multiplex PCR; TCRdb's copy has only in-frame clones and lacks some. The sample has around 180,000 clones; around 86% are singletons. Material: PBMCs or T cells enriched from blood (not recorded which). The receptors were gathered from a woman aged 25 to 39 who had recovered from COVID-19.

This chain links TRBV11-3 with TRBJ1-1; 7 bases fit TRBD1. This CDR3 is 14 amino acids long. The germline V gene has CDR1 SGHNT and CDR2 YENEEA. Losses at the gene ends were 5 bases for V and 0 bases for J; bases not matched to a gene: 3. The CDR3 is CASSRGQLNTEAFF. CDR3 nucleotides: TGTGCCAGCAGCCGGGGACAGTTGAACACTGAAGCTTTCTTT.

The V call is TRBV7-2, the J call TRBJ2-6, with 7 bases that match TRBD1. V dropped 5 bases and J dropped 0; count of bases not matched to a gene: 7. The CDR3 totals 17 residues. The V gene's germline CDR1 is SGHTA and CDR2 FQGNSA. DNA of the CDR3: TGTGCCAGCAGCCCACGGTACAGGGGCTCTGGGGCCAACGTCCTGACTTTC. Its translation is CASSPRYRGSGANVLTF.

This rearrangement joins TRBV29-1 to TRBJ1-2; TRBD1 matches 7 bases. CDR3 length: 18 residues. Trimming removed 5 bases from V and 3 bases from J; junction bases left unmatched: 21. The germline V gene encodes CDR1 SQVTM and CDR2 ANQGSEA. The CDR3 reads CSVPDLPRFDRAYYGYTF. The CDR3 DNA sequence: TGCAGCGTTCCGGATTTACCTCGTTTCGACAGGGCTTACTATGGCTACACCTTC.

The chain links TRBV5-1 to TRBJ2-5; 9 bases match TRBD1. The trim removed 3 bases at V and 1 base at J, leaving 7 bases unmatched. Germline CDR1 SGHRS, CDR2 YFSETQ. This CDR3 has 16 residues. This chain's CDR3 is CASSSPTGGLQETQYF. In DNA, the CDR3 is TGCGCCAGCAGCTCCCCGACAGGGGGTCTCCAAGAGACCCAGTACTTC.

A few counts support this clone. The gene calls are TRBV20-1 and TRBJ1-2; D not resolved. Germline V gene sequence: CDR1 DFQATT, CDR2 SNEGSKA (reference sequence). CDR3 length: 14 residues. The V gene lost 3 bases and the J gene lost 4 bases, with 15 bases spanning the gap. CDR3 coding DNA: TGCAGTGCTAGTCTACGGCAGGTACCCTATGGCTACACCTTC. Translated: CSASLRQVPYGYTF.

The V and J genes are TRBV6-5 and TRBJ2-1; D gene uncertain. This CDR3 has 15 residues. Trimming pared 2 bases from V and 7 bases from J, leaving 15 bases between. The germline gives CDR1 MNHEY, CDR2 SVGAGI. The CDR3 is CASSYGRSDGNEQFF. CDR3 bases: TGTGCCAGCAGTTACGGCAGGTCCGATGGTAATGAGCAGTTCTTC.

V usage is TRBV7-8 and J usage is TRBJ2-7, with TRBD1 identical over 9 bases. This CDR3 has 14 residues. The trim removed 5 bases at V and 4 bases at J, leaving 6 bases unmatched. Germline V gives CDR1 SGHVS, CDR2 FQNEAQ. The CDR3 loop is CASSPDRGEYEQYF. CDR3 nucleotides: TGTGCCAGCAGCCCAGACAGGGGGGAATACGAGCAGTACTTC.

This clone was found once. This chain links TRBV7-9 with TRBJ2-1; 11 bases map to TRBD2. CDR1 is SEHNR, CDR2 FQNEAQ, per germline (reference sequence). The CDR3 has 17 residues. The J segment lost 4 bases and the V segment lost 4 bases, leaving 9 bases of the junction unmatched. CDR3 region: CASSSRLAGTYYNEQFF. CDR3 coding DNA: TGTGCCAGCAGCTCAAGACTAGCGGGAACCTATTACAATGAGCAGTTCTTC.

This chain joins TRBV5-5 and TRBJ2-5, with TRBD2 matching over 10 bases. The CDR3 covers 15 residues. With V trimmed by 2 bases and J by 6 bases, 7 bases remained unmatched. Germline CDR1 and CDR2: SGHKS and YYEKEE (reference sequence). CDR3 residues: CASSLEAGGWKTQYF. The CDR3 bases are TGTGCCAGCAGCTTAGAAGCGGGAGGGTGGAAGACCCAGTACTTC.

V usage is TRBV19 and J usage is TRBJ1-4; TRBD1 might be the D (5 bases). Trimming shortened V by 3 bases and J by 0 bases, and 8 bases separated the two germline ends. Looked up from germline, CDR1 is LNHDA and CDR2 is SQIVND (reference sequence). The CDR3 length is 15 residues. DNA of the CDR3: TGTGCCAGTAGTATGGGACTTGCAACTAATGAAAAACTGTTTTTT. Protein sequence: CASSMGLATNEKLFF.

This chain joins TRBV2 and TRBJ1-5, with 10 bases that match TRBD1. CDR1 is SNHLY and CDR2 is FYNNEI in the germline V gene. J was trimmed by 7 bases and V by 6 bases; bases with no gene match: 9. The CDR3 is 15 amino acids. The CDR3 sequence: CASRETGGALQPQHF. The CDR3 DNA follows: TGTGCCAGCAGAGAGACAGGGGGCGCGTTGCAGCCCCAGCATTTT.

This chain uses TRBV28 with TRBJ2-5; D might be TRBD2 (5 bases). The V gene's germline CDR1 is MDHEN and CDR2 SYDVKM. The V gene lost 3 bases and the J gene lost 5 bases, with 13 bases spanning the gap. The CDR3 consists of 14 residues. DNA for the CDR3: TGTGCCAGCAGTTTTCCCCGGGAACCGGAGACCCAGTACTTC. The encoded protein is CASSFPREPETQYF.

In DNA, the CDR3 is TGTGCCAGCAGTAAAGACAGGCGGACCCAAGAGACCCAGTACTTC. This gives the protein CASSKDRRTQETQYF. V gene TRBV2 combines with J gene TRBJ2-5; perhaps TRBD1 as D (6 bases). The CDR3 extends over 15 amino acids. V was trimmed by 5 bases and J by 1 base, leaving 14 bases between them. Germline CDR1 and CDR2: SNHLY and FYNNEI. Variable domain in full (rest from reference TRBV2 and TRBJ2-5): EPEVTQTPSHQVTQMGQEVILRCVPISNHLYFYWYRQILGQKVEFLVSFYNNEISEKSEIFDDQFSVERPDGSNFTLKIRSTKLEDSAMYFCASSKDRRTQETQYFGPGTRLLVL.

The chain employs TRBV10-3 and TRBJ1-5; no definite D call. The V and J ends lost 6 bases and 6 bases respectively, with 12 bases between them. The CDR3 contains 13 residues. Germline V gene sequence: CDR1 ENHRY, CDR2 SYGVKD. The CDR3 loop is CAIRQDLGQPQHF. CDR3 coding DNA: TGTGCCATCAGGCAGGATTTGGGTCAGCCCCAGCATTTT.

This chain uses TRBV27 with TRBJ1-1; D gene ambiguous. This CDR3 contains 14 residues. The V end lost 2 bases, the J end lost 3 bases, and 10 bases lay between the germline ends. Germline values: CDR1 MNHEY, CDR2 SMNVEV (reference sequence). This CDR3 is CASSLEGTDTEAFF. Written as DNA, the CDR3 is TGTGCCAGCAGTTTAGAGGGAACGGACACTGAAGCTTTCTTT.

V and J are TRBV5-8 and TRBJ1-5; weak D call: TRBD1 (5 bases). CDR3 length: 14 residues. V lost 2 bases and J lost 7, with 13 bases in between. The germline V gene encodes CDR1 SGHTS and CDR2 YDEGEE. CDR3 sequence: CASSFRGGQQPQHF. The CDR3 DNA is TGTGCCAGCAGCTTCCGGGGGGGTCAGCAGCCCCAGCATTTT.

The CDR3 loop reads CASSDLEYEQYF. In DNA form, the CDR3 reads TGTGCCAGCAGTGATTTGGAGTACGAGCAGTACTTC. The V gene is TRBV25-1, the J gene TRBJ2-7; D unresolved. Germline V CDR1 and CDR2: MGHDK, SYGVNS. With 3 bases removed from V and 4 bases from J, the gap between germline ends came to 7 bases. The CDR3 runs to 12 residues.

The CDR3, as DNA: TGTGCCAGCTCCGAGGGTAGGACGCAGTATTTT. Translation: CASSEGRTQYF. The genes are TRBV27 and TRBJ2-3; maybe TRBD2 (5 bases). Trimming cost V 8 bases and J 9 bases, with 12 bases left between them. CDR1 is MNHEY and CDR2 is SMNVEV in the germline V gene (reference sequence). This CDR3 has 11 residues.

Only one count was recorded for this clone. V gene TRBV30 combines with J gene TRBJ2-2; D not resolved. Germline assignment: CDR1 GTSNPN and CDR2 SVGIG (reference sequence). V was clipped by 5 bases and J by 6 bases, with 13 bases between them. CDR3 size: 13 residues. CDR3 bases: TGTGCCTGGGCGAGGCTAGAGGCCGGGGAGCTGTTTTTT. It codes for CAWARLEAGELFF.

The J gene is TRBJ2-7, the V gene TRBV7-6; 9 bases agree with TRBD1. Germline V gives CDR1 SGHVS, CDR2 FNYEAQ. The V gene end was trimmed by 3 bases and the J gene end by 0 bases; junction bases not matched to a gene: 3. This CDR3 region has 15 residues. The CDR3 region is CASSFGTGPSYEQYF. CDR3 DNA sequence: TGTGCCAGCAGCTTTGGGACAGGGCCCTCCTACGAGCAGTACTTC.

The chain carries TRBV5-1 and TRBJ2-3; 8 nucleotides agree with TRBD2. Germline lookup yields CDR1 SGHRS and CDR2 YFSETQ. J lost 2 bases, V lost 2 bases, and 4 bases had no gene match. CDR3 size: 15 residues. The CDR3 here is CASSFSGISTDTQYF. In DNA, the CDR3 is TGCGCCAGCAGCTTTAGCGGGATCTCCACAGATACGCAGTATTTT.

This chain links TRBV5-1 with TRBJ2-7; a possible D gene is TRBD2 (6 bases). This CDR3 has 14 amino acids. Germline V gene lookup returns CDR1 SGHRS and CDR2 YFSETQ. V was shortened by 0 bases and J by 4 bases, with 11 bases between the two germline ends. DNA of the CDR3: TGCGCCAGCAGCTTGGCGGGGGAAGGGTACGAGCAGTACTTC. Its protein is CASSLAGEGYEQYF.

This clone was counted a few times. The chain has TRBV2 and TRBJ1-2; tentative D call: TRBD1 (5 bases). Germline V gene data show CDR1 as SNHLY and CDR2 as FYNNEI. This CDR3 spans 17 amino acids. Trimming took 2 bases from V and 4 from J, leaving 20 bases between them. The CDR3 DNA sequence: TGTGCCAGCAGTGAACTGGGCGCGACAGCCTCTGCCTATGGCTACACCTTC. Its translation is CASSELGATASAYGYTF.

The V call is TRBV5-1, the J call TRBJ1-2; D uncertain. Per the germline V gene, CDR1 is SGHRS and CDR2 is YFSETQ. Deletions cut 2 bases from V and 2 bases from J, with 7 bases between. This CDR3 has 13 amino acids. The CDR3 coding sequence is TGCGCCAGCAGCTTAGAACAGAACTATGGCTACACCTTC. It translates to CASSLEQNYGYTF. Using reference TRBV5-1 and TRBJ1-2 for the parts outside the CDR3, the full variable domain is KAGVTQTPRYLIKTRGQQVTLSCSPISGHRSVSWYQQTPGQGLQFLFEYFSETQRNKGNFPGRFSGRQFSNSRSEMNVSTLELGDSALYLCASSLEQNYGYTFGSGTRLTVV.

CDR3 sequence reads: CASSTTGGRTYEQYF. The CDR3 DNA is TGTGCCAGCAGCACTACAGGGGGCCGAACCTACGAGCAGTACTTC. V gene TRBV28 combines with J gene TRBJ2-7; 9 bases fit TRBD1. Germline values: CDR1 MDHEN, CDR2 SYDVKM. The length of the CDR3 is 15 residues. The trim removed 6 bases at V and 2 bases at J, leaving 8 bases unmatched.

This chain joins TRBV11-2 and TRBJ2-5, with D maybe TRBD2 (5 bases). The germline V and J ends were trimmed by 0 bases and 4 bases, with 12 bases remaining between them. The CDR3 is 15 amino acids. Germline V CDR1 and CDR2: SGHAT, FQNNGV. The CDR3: CASSLDQRYLETQYF. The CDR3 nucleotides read TGTGCCAGCAGCTTAGATCAGCGGTATCTAGAGACCCAGTACTTC.

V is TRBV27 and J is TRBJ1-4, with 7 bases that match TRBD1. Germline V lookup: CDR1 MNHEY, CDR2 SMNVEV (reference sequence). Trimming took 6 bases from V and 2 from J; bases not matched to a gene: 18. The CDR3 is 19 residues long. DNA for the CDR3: TGTGCCAGCAGCTCCCGGACAGGTGGTCGGATCGGCACTAATGAAAAACTGTTTTTT. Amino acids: CASSSRTGGRIGTNEKLFF.